Listed here are 4 T cell receptor beta chains from one sample, sequenced in a study of T cell repertoires in cytomegalovirus infection. Via MiXCR, TCRdb re-called the reads, giving one row per CDR3 protein. The data contain 150,000 to 200,000 distinct CDR3 sequences, roughly 30% of them singletons. The sequencing sample was made of PBMCs. These TCRs come from a human donor in good health (CMV status not recorded). Some clones in this sample may be carry-over from other donors' samples.

This clonotype was recorded once. This chain uses TRBV7-9 with TRBJ1-1; D may be TRBD1 (6 bases). V was cut by 4 bases and J by 6 bases, with 21 bases left in between. Per germline, CDR1 SEHNR and CDR2 FQNEAQ (reference sequence). This CDR3 comprises 16 residues. CDR3 region: CASSSPMGAGGAEAFF. DNA of the CDR3: TGTGCCAGCAGCTCCCCCATGGGGGCGGGAGGCGCTGAAGCTTTCTTT.

On this clonotype: Being one base from a much bigger clone, this may be a read error. The chain recombines TRBV2 with TRBJ1-5; no reliable D call. The V gene's germline CDR1 is SNHLY and CDR2 FYNNEI. The CDR3 is made up of 14 amino acids. Here the CDR3 reads CASRYNSFNPPQHF. The CDR3 region has the DNA TGTGCCAGCCGGTACAACTCTTTCAATCCGCCCCAGCATTTT.

In DNA form, the CDR3 reads TGTGCCAGCAGTTCTAGATGGGACATTAGCAATCAGCCCCAGCATTTT. It encodes CASSSRWDISNQPQHF. The gene calls are TRBV6-6 and TRBJ1-5, with D perhaps matching TRBD1 (6 bases). CDR1 and CDR2 from the germline V gene are MNHNY and SVGAGI (reference sequence). The CDR3 sequence is 16 residues long. The germline V and J ends were trimmed by 4 bases and 0 bases, with 13 bases remaining between them.

The gene calls are TRBV12-3 or TRBV12-4 and TRBJ1-2; no clear D. With 5 bases removed from V and 8 bases from J, the gap between germline ends came to 15 bases. The CDR3 contains 13 residues. In DNA, the CDR3 is TGTGCCAGCAGTCATCGACGGCGAGGGGGCTACACCTTC. This codes for CASSHRRRGGYTF.